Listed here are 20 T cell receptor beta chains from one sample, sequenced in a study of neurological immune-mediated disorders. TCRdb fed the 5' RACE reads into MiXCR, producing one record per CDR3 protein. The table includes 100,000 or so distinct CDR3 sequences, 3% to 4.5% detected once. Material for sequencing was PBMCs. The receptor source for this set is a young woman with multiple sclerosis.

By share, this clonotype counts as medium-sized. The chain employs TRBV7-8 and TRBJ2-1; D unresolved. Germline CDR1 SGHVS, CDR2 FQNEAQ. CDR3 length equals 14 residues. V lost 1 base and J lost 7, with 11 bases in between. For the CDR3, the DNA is TGTGCCAGCAGCTTAGTCGGTAGGGTGAATGAGCAGTTCTTC. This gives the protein CASSLVGRVNEQFF.

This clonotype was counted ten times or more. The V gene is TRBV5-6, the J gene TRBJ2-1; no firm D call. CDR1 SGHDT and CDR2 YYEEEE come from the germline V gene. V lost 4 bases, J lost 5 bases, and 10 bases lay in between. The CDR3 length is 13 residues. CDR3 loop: CASSESHDNEQFF. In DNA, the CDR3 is TGTGCCAGCAGCGAATCGCACGACAATGAGCAGTTCTTC.

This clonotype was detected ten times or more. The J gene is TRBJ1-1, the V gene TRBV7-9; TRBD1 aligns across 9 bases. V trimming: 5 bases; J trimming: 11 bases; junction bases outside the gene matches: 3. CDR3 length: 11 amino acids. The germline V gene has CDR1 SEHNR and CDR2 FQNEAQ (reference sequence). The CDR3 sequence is CASSTGGEAFF. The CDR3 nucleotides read TGTGCCAGCAGCACAGGGGGCGAGGCTTTCTTT. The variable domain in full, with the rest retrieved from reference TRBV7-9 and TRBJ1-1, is DTGVSQNPRHKITKRGQNVTFRCDPISEHNRLYWYRQTLGQGPEFLTYFQNEAQLEKSRLLSDRFSAERPKGSFSTLEIQRTEQGDSAMYLCASSTGGEAFFGQGTRLTVV.

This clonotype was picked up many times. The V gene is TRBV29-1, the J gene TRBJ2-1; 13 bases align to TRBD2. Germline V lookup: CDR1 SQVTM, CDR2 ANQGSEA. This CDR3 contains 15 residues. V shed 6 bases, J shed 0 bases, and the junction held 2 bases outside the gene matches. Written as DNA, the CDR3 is TGCAGCGTGGGGACTAGCGGGGACTCCTACAATGAGCAGTTCTTC. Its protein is CSVGTSGDSYNEQFF.

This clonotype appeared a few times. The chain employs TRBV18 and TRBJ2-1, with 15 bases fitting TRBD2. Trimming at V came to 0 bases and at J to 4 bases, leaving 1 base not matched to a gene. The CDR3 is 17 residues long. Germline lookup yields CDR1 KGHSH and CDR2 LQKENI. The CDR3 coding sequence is TGTGCCAGCTCACCACCGGGACTAGCGGGAGGATACAATGAGCAGTTCTTC. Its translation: CASSPPGLAGGYNEQFF.

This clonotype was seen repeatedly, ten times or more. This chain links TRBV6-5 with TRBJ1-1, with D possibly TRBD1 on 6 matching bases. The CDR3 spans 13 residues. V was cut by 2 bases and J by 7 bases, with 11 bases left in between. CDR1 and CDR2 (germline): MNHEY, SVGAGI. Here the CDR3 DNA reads TGTGCCAGCAGTTACGACAGGAGCCTTGAAGCTTTCTTT. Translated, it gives CASSYDRSLEAFF.

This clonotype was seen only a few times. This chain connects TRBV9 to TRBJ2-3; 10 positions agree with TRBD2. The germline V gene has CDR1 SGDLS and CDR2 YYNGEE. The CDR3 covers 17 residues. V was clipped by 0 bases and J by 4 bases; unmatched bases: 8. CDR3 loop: CASSVGGLAGVADTQYF. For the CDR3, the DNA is TGTGCCAGCAGCGTAGGCGGGCTAGCGGGAGTTGCAGATACGCAGTATTTT.

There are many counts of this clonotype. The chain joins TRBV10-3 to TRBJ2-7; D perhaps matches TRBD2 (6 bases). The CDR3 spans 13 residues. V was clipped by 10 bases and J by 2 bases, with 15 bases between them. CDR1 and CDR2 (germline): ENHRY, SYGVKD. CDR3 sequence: CASRDFRAYEQYF. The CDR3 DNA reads TGTGCCAGCCGGGACTTCAGGGCCTACGAGCAGTACTTC.

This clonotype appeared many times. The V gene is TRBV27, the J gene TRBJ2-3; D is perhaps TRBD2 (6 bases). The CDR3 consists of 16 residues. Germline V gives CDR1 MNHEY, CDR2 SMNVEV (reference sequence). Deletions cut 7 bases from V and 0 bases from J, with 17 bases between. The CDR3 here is CASTPGSRPSTDTQYF. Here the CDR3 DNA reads TGTGCCAGCACCCCCGGGAGCCGTCCTAGCACAGATACGCAGTATTTT.

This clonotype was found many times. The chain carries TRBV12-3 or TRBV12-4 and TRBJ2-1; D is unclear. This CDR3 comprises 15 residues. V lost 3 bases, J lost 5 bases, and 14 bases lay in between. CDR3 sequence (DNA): TGTGCCAGCAGTTTGGGTGGAGCCCTTGACAATGAGCAGTTCTTC. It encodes CASSLGGALDNEQFF.

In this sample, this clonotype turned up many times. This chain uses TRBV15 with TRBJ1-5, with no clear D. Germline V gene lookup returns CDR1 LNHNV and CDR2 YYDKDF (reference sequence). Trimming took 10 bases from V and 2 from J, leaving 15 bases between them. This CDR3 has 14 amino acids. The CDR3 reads CAINRGGGNQPQHF. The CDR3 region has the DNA TGTGCCATCAACCGGGGTGGGGGCAATCAGCCCCAGCATTTT.

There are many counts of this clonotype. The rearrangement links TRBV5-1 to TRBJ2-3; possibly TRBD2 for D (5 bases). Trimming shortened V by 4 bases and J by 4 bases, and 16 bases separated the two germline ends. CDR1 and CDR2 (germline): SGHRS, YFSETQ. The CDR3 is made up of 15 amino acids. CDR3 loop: CASSVLPGISDTQYF. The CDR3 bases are TGCGCCAGCAGCGTCCTCCCCGGGATTTCAGATACGCAGTATTTT.

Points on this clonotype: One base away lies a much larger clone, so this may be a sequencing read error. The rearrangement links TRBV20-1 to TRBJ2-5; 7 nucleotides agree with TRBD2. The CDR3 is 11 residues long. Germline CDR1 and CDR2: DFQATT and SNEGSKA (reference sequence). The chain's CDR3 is CMPTSRETQNF. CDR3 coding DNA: TGCATGCCGACTAGCCGAGAGACCCAGAACTTC.

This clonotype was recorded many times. CDR3 protein: CASSPGQGGHLYGYTF. CDR3 bases: TGTGCCAGCAGTCCGGGACAGGGGGGACATCTCTATGGCTACACCTTC. The V and J genes are TRBV12-3 or TRBV12-4 and TRBJ1-2; 11 bases align to TRBD1. With 5 bases clipped from V and 4 bases from J, the junction kept 9 bases outside the gene matches. The CDR3 has 16 residues.

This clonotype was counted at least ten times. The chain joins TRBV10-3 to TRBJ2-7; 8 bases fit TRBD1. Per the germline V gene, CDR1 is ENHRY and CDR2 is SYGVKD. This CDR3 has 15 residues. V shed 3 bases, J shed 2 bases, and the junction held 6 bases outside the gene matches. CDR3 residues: CAISEYDRGAYEQYF. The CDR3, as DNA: TGTGCCATCAGTGAATACGACAGGGGAGCCTACGAGCAGTACTTC.

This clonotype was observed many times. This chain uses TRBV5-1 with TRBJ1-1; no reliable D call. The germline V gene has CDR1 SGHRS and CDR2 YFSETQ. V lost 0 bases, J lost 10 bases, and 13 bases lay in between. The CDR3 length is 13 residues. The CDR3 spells CASSLGSTGVAFF. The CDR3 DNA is TGCGCCAGCAGCTTGGGGAGTACTGGGGTAGCTTTCTTT. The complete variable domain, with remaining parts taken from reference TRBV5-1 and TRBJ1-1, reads KAGVTQTPRYLIKTRGQQVTLSCSPISGHRSVSWYQQTPGQGLQFLFEYFSETQRNKGNFPGRFSGRQFSNSRSEMNVSTLELGDSALYLCASSLGSTGVAFFGQGTRLTVV.

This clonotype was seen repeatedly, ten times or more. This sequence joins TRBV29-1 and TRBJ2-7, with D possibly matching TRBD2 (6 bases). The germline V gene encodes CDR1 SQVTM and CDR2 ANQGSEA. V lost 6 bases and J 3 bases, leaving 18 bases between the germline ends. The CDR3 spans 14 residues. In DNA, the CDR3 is TGCAGCGTGGGGGACTTGAGAGGGGACTACGAGCAGTACTTC. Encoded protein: CSVGDLRGDYEQYF.

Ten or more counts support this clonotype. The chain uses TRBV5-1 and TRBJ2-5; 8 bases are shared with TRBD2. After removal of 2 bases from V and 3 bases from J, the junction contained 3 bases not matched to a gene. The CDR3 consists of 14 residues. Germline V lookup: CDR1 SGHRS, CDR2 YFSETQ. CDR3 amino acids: CASSFLAGKETQYF. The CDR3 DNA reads TGCGCCAGCAGCTTCCTAGCGGGTAAAGAGACCCAGTACTTC.

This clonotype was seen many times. The CDR3 nucleotides read TGCAGTGCCCCTAGATCGGGGCTACAAGAGACCCAGTACTTC. Translated, it gives CSAPRSGLQETQYF. V usage is TRBV20-1 and J usage is TRBJ2-5, with D possibly being TRBD1 or TRBD2 (5 bases each). Trimming removed 6 bases at V and 2 bases at J, with 16 bases between. Germline CDR1 is DFQATT and CDR2 is SNEGSKA (reference sequence). The CDR3 totals 14 residues.

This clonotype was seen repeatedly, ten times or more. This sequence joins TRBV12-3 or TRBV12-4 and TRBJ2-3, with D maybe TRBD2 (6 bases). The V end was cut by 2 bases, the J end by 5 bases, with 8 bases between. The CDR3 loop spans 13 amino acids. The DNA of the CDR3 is TGTGCCAGCAGTTTATCCGGGAGAGATACGCAGTATTTT. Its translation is CASSLSGRDTQYF.